The subject of this entry is one T cell receptor beta chain. Its antigen is as yet unknown. cDNA synthesis used the whole RNA isolate, giving expressed TCRB sequences. The protocol was immunoSEQ multiplex PCR, while the TCRdb copy is restricted to in-frame clones and leaves out a portion. Of hundreds of thousands of clones listed, roughly 13% are singletons. This sample is part of a study of beta chain features in type 1 diabetes. Study-level findings and limits: Shorter TCRB CDR3s, moderately but significantly so, were found in Type 1 diabetes patients in all four CD4+ subsets. In cDNA sequencing, cells with high TCR expression could be over-represented.

V was pared by 6 bases and J by 6 bases, with 4 bases of the junction left unmatched. The CDR3 extends over 13 amino acids. Germline lookup yields CDR1 GTSNPN and CDR2 SVGIG (reference sequence). One heparinised blood draw, averaging about 120 mL, came from each donor. Sorted cells reached over 95% purity in every population. The rearrangement uses TRBV30 and TRBJ2-1, with 11 bases that match TRBD2. Sequencing was carried out using naive CD4+ T cells from blood. This TCR was recovered from a man in his late teens or twenties with type 1 diabetes. The CDR3 nucleotides read TGTGCCTGCACCGGACTAGCGGGCAATGAGCAGTTCTTC. Residues: CACTGLAGNEQFF.